Below, 27 T cell receptor beta chains from the same sample are listed, as sequenced in a study of CD8 T cells in Susac syndrome (dated by TCRdb to 2018 to 2020). Libraries were made using the immunoSEQ multiplex PCR assay. RNA was extracted with the RNeasy kit and roughly 0.45 to 1 ug was reverse transcribed using random hexamers. TCRdb reanalyzed the raw reads on its own, using fastp at Q25 for trimming and MiXCR for clone calling, and kept in-frame beta chains. Each entry is one CDR3 protein sequence, shown with its most common DNA and genes. The sample table holds approximately 76,000 distinct CDR3 sequences, of which over 85% were seen once. Clones ranked in the top ten supply approximately 0.38% of the sample. Sequences were obtained from CD8+ T cells from PBMCs. These receptors originate from a human donor with multiple sclerosis.

The rearrangement links TRBV27 to TRBJ1-5; the D is unclear. Germline-derived CDR1 and CDR2 are MNHEY and SMNVEV (reference sequence). V lost 5 bases and J 2 bases, leaving 4 bases between the germline ends. The CDR3 contains 12 residues. As DNA, the CDR3 is TGTGCCAGCAGTGCAGGCAATCAGCCCCAGCATTTT. As protein: CASSAGNQPQHF.

J is TRBJ2-7 and V is TRBV6-2 or TRBV6-3; a possible D gene is TRBD1 (5 bases). The CDR3 consists of 13 residues. The germline CDR1 and CDR2 sequences are MNHEY and SVGEGT. V shed 6 bases and J shed 3 bases, with 12 bases lying between them. CDR3 region: CASRDQGDYEQYF. The CDR3 bases are TGTGCCAGCAGAGACCAAGGGGACTACGAGCAGTACTTC.

V usage is TRBV7-8 and J usage is TRBJ2-3, with a weak D call TRBD1 (6 bases). The length of the CDR3 is 13 residues. Germline loops: CDR1 SGHVS, CDR2 FQNEAQ. The V and J ends lost 5 bases and 3 bases respectively, with 9 bases between them. Here the CDR3 reads CASSPTGTDTQYF. Here the CDR3 DNA reads TGTGCCAGCAGCCCTACAGGGACAGATACGCAGTATTTT.

The chain combines TRBV5-8 with TRBJ2-7; a weak D match, TRBD2 (6 bases). The V gene lost 1 base and the J gene lost 5 bases, with 10 bases spanning the gap. Germline V gives CDR1 SGHTS, CDR2 YDEGEE. This CDR3 has 13 amino acids. The CDR3 DNA reads TGTGCCAGCAGCTTGAGCGGGCTAGACGAGCAGTACTTC. This codes for CASSLSGLDEQYF.

V is TRBV29-1 and J is TRBJ2-7; D is unclear. The V end lost 2 bases, the J end lost 3 bases, and 14 bases lay between the germline ends. The CDR3 is 14 amino acids. Germline CDR1 SQVTM, CDR2 ANQGSEA. The CDR3 DNA reads TGCAGCGTTGAATCGCAATATGAGAGCTACGAGCAGTACTTC. Its protein is CSVESQYESYEQYF.

The CDR3 protein is CSVVGTSHIYNEQFF. The CDR3 DNA reads TGCAGCGTTGTTGGGACTAGCCATATTTACAATGAGCAGTTCTTC. This rearrangement joins TRBV29-1 to TRBJ2-1, with TRBD2 matching 9 bases. The CDR3 contains 15 residues. Germline V lookup: CDR1 SQVTM, CDR2 ANQGSEA. J was trimmed by 4 bases and V by 4 bases; bases with no gene match: 8.

V usage is TRBV7-3 and J usage is TRBJ2-3; 8 bases are shared with TRBD2. CDR3 length: 15 residues. V dropped 5 bases and J dropped 5; count of bases not matched to a gene: 9. The germline CDR1 and CDR2 sequences are SGHTA and FQGTGA. CDR3 in amino acids: CASSPSGGEGDTQYF. The CDR3 region has the DNA TGTGCCAGCAGCCCGAGCGGGGGCGAAGGAGATACGCAGTATTTT.

The CDR3 coding sequence is TGTGCCAGCAGCCCTTCAACTAGCGAGAACAATGAGCAGTTCTTC. It codes for CASSPSTSENNEQFF. The chain recombines TRBV7-8 with TRBJ2-1, with 7 bases matching TRBD2. CDR1 is SGHVS and CDR2 is FQNEAQ in the germline V gene. V was clipped by 5 bases and J by 5 bases; unmatched bases: 9. The CDR3 contains 15 residues.

This clonotype was picked up one time. Here the CDR3 DNA reads TGCGCCAGCAGCTTGCTGGGACAGAACCAAGAGACCCAGTACTTC. Its translation is CASSLLGQNQETQYF. The V and J genes are TRBV5-1 and TRBJ2-5; TRBD1 agrees at 7 bases. Looked up from germline, CDR1 is SGHRS and CDR2 is YFSETQ. V was pared by 1 base and J by 0 bases, with 3 bases of the junction left unmatched. The CDR3 is made up of 15 amino acids.

This chain uses TRBV5-1 with TRBJ2-7, with TRBD2 as a possible D gene (5 bases). Looked up from germline, CDR1 is SGHRS and CDR2 is YFSETQ. Between the trimmed V and J ends, which lost 0 bases and 2 bases, there was a span of 12 bases. This CDR3 region has 15 residues. The CDR3 protein is CASSLGHTGTYEQYF. The DNA for the CDR3 is TGCGCCAGCAGCTTGGGGCATACGGGAACCTACGAGCAGTACTTC.

The chain links TRBV12-5 to TRBJ1-2; possibly TRBD1 for D (5 bases). Germline assignment: CDR1 LGHNT and CDR2 FRNRAP. The CDR3 is 15 residues long. V gave up 0 bases and J gave up 3 bases, with 11 bases separating them. The CDR3 bases are TGTGCTAGTGGTTTGGTACGCTGGGGCGACTATGGCTACACCTTC. Encoded protein: CASGLVRWGDYGYTF. The full variable domain, with the rest looked up from reference TRBV12-5 and TRBJ1-2, is DARVTQTPRHKVTEMGQEVTMRCQPILGHNTVFWYRQTMMQGLELLAYFRNRAPLDDSGMPKDRFSAEMPDATLATLKIQPSEPRDSAVYFCASGLVRWGDYGYTFGSGTRLTVV.

The chain links TRBV4-1 to TRBJ2-5, with D unclear. In germline, CDR1 is MGHRA, CDR2 YSYEKL. The CDR3 has 15 residues. The V end was cut by 0 bases, the J end by 3 bases, with 11 bases between. The CDR3 here is CASSQDVTVEETQYF. The CDR3 region has the DNA TGCGCCAGCAGCCAAGATGTCACAGTGGAAGAGACCCAGTACTTC.

This clonotype occurred once. The rearrangement joins TRBV11-2 to TRBJ1-5; TRBD1 matches at 8 bases. Trimming removed 5 bases from V and 9 bases from J; junction bases left unmatched: 12. The V gene's germline CDR1 is SGHAT and CDR2 FQNNGV. The CDR3 is 15 residues long. The CDR3 region is CASSTHGQGPRPQHF. CDR3 nucleotides: TGTGCCAGCAGCACCCACGGACAGGGACCTCGGCCCCAGCATTTT.

The rearrangement joins TRBV10-3 to TRBJ2-1, with a weak D call TRBD2 (7 bases). This CDR3 has 16 amino acids. In germline, CDR1 is ENHRY, CDR2 SYGVKD. With 6 bases removed from V and 4 bases from J, the gap between germline ends came to 19 bases. The CDR3 here is CAIRGLEGGPYNEQFF. CDR3 sequence (DNA): TGTGCCATCAGGGGCCTTGAGGGGGGGCCTTACAATGAGCAGTTCTTC.

The genes are TRBV5-6 and TRBJ2-1, with unresolved D. The CDR3 runs to 11 residues. The V end lost 3 bases, the J end lost 9 bases, and 7 bases lay between the germline ends. Germline loops: CDR1 SGHDT, CDR2 YYEEEE. CDR3 protein: CASSSGIEQFF. Written as DNA, the CDR3 is TGTGCCAGCAGCTCCGGTATTGAGCAGTTCTTC. Together with reference TRBV5-6 and TRBJ2-1, the CDR3 gives the full variable domain: DAGVTQSPTHLIKTRGQQVTLRCSPKSGHDTVSWYQQALGQGPQFIFQYYEEEERQRGNFPDRFSGHQFPNYSSELNVNALLLGDSALYLCASSSGIEQFFGPGTRLTVL.

J is TRBJ2-5 and V is TRBV7-9; D call uncertain. The germline gives CDR1 SEHNR, CDR2 FQNEAQ (reference sequence). The CDR3 has 12 amino acids. The V gene lost 5 bases and the J gene lost 5 bases, with 9 bases spanning the gap. CDR3 coding DNA: TGTGCCAGCAGCCTTGGGCCGGAGACCCAGTACTTC. Translation gives CASSLGPETQYF.

This clonotype was counted once. The CDR3 sequence is CASSKGAGENDGYTF. The CDR3 nucleotides read TGTGCCAGCAGCAAAGGGGCAGGGGAAAACGATGGCTACACCTTC. The chain recombines TRBV9 with TRBJ1-2; TRBD1 is a possible D gene (6 bases). CDR3 length: 15 amino acids. V shed 4 bases and J shed 6 bases, with 19 bases lying between them. Looked up from germline, CDR1 is SGDLS and CDR2 is YYNGEE.

The chain joins TRBV3-1 to TRBJ2-1; no definite D call. The CDR3 runs 14 residues. V lost 0 bases to trimming and J lost 2 bases, with 5 bases between them. Germline V gene lookup returns CDR1 LGHDT and CDR2 YNNKEL (reference sequence). For the CDR3, the DNA is TGTGCCAGCAGCCAAGAGACTCCCTACAATGAGCAGTTCTTC. Its protein product is CASSQETPYNEQFF.

The chain joins TRBV27 to TRBJ2-4; D is undetermined. This CDR3 has 11 residues. Looked up from germline, CDR1 is MNHEY and CDR2 is SMNVEV (reference sequence). Trimming shortened V by 3 bases and J by 6 bases, and 3 bases separated the two germline ends. The CDR3 reads CASSFRNIQYF. The CDR3 region has the DNA TGTGCCAGCAGTTTCCGAAACATTCAGTACTTC.

The chain couples TRBV19 to TRBJ1-5, with TRBD1 identical over 7 bases. Germline V gene sequence: CDR1 LNHDA, CDR2 SQIVND (reference sequence). V shed 5 bases and J 3 bases; nucleotides not matched to a gene: 7. The CDR3 runs 15 residues. The CDR3 region is CASSWADRINQPQHF. The CDR3 bases are TGTGCCAGTAGTTGGGCGGACAGGATCAATCAGCCCCAGCATTTT.

The rearrangement joins TRBV19 to TRBJ2-7; 8 bases match TRBD1. Germline CDR1 reads LNHDA; CDR2 reads SQIVND (reference sequence). The V and J ends lost 6 bases and 1 base, in that order; junction bases with no gene match: 8. This CDR3 is built from 15 residues. CDR3 protein: CASRIQQGGSYEQYF. In nucleotides, the CDR3 is TGTGCCAGTAGAATTCAACAGGGGGGATCCTACGAGCAGTACTTC.

In this sample, this clonotype turned up once. The chain links TRBV6-2 or TRBV6-3 to TRBJ2-2; D unresolved. CDR1 is MNHEY and CDR2 is SVGEGT in the germline V gene. Trimming left V 8 bases short and J 4 bases short, with 5 bases between. The CDR3 has 11 amino acids. This CDR3 reads CASWGTGELFF. In nucleotides, the CDR3 is TGTGCCAGCTGGGGCACCGGGGAGCTGTTTTTT.

This chain joins TRBV12-3 or TRBV12-4 and TRBJ1-5, with unresolved D. Between the trimmed V and J ends, which lost 5 bases and 3 bases, there was a span of 5 bases. This CDR3 comprises 12 residues. The CDR3 DNA reads TGTGCCAGCAGTCCTGACAATCAGCCCCAGCATTTT. Its protein is CASSPDNQPQHF.

This sequence joins TRBV7-9 and TRBJ2-5; no firm D call. The CDR3 has 13 amino acids. The germline CDR1 and CDR2 sequences are SEHNR and FQNEAQ (reference sequence). V was pared by 3 bases and J by 3 bases, with 8 bases between. DNA for the CDR3: TGTGCCAGCAGCTTGGGGTTGGAAGAGACCCAGTACTTC. Protein sequence: CASSLGLEETQYF. Drawing the rest from reference TRBV7-9 and TRBJ2-5, the complete variable domain is DTGVSQNPRHKITKRGQNVTFRCDPISEHNRLYWYRQTLGQGPEFLTYFQNEAQLEKSRLLSDRFSAERPKGSFSTLEIQRTEQGDSAMYLCASSLGLEETQYFGPGTRLLVL.

V and J are TRBV12-3 or TRBV12-4 and TRBJ1-2; 9 positions agree with TRBD1. This CDR3 comprises 14 residues. The ends lost 6 bases at V and 6 bases at J; junction bases unmatched: 8. CDR3 nucleotides: TGTGCCAGCAGCTCCGCCGGACAGGGGCATGGCTACACCTTC. Protein: CASSSAGQGHGYTF.

This CDR3 is CSVTGGSGELFF. For the CDR3, the DNA is TGCAGCGTCACAGGGGGCTCCGGGGAGCTGTTTTTT. This chain uses TRBV29-1 with TRBJ2-2, with 9 bases that match TRBD1. This CDR3 spans 12 amino acids. Losses at the gene ends were 6 bases for V and 6 bases for J; bases not matched to a gene: 2. Germline V lookup: CDR1 SQVTM, CDR2 ANQGSEA.

The chain employs TRBV19 and TRBJ1-5; D is possibly TRBD1 (5 bases). Deletions cut 7 bases from V and 6 bases from J, with 19 bases between. Germline V CDR1 and CDR2: LNHDA, SQIVND (reference sequence). CDR3 size: 15 residues. The CDR3 region is CASNRRREVGQPQHF. CDR3 nucleotide sequence: TGTGCCAGTAATCGGCGCAGGGAGGTCGGTCAGCCCCAGCATTTT. Together with reference TRBV19 and TRBJ1-5, the CDR3 gives the full variable domain: DGGITQSPKYLFRKEGQNVTLSCEQNLNHDAMYWYRQDPGQGLRLIYYSQIVNDFQKGDIAEGYSVSREKKESFPLTVTSAQKNPTAFYLCASNRRREVGQPQHFGDGTRLSIL.